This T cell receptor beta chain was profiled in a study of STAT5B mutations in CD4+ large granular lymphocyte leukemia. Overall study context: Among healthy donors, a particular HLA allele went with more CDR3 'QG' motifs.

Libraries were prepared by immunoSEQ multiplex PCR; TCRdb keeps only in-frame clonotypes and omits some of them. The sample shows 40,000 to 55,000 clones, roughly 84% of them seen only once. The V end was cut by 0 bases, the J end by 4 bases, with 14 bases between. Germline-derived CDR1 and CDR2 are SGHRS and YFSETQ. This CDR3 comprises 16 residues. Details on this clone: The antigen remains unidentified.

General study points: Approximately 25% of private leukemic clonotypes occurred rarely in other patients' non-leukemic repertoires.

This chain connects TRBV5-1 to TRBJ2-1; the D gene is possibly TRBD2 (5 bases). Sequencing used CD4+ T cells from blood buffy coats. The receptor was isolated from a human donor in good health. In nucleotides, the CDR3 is TGCGCCAGCAGCTTGGGCTTGCGGGCCCTATACAATGAGCAGTTCTTC. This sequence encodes CASSLGLRALYNEQFF.